This TCR beta chain was captured in a study of T-cell memory formation after mild COVID-19. Constant-segment primers were used for 5'RACE, and the resulting TCR alpha and TCR beta cDNA libraries carried sample barcodes and UMIs. TCRdb itself ran the 5' RACE reads through MiXCR, one entry per CDR3 protein. The sample gives over 350,000 distinct CDR3 sequences, approximately 24% of which show up once; about 8.7% is in the top ten. This clonotype was picked up a small number of times. The CDR3 sequence is 14 residues long. The V end lost 5 bases, the J end lost 6 bases, and 17 bases lay between the germline ends.

Sequenced material: PBMCs or a T cell subset sorted from them (not recorded which). The origin of this receptor is an adult woman who had mild COVID-19 (a few samples of this study predate the infection). Cell type and time point are not known. The chain links TRBV12-3 or TRBV12-4 to TRBJ2-7, with a weak D call TRBD2 (5 bases). The CDR3 bases are TGTGCCAGCAGTCTTTCTCGCGGGTTTCGCGAGCAGTACTTC. Encoded protein: CASSLSRGFREQYF.